Each of the 16 T cell receptor beta chains below was sequenced from the same sample in a study of graft-versus-host responses after intestinal transplantation. Which antigens these TCRs recognize remains unknown. Measured with immunoSEQ multiplex PCR; TCRdb has only the in-frame clones, and not every one. Here the sample spans tens of thousands of clones, 85% to 90% being singletons. This material consisted of unstimulated CD4+ T cells sorted from spleen or lymph node cells, taken before intestinal transplant. The receptors stem from a human donor who received an intestinal transplant.

This chain joins TRBV2 and TRBJ1-1; D gene unclear. Trimming left V 1 base short and J 8 bases short, with 14 bases between. The CDR3 is made up of 14 amino acids. Germline V gene sequence: CDR1 SNHLY, CDR2 FYNNEI. The CDR3 nucleotides read TGTGCCAGCAGTGAAGTCCTGGCAGGTTCCGAAGCTTTCTTT. It codes for CASSEVLAGSEAFF.

The chain is built from TRBV9 and TRBJ2-2; no definite D call. The germline gives CDR1 SGDLS, CDR2 YYNGEE. V was clipped by 2 bases and J by 4 bases, with 3 bases between them. This CDR3 comprises 12 residues. CDR3 bases: TGTGCCAGCAGCGTCAGCACCGGGGAGCTGTTTTTT. Protein sequence: CASSVSTGELFF. The variable domain in full, with the rest retrieved from reference TRBV9 and TRBJ2-2, is DSGVTQTPKHLITATGQRVTLRCSPRSGDLSVYWYQQSLDQGLQFLIQYYNGEERAKGNILERFSAQQFPDLHSELNLSSLELGDSALYFCASSVSTGELFFGEGSRLTVL.

This sequence joins TRBV11-2 and TRBJ1-4; 9 nucleotides match TRBD1. The CDR3 runs to 18 residues. V lost 3 bases to trimming and J lost 0 bases; unmatched junction nucleotides: 8. In germline, CDR1 is SGHAT, CDR2 FQNNGV. CDR3: CASSFTGGNRATNEKLFF. Here the CDR3 DNA reads TGTGCCAGCAGCTTCACAGGGGGCAACCGTGCAACTAATGAAAAACTGTTTTTT.

The chain has TRBV28 and TRBJ2-7, with TRBD1 identical over 8 bases. CDR1 is MDHEN and CDR2 is SYDVKM in the germline V gene. The length of the CDR3 is 13 residues. V dropped 4 bases and J dropped 2; count of bases not matched to a gene: 1. The CDR3 spells CASSSDRAYEQYF. The CDR3 bases are TGTGCCAGCAGTTCGGACAGGGCCTACGAGCAGTACTTC.

The count of this clone is one. The chain employs TRBV28 and TRBJ1-2; tentative D call: TRBD1 (6 bases). Deletions cut 6 bases from V and 4 bases from J, with 15 bases between. The germline V gene encodes CDR1 MDHEN and CDR2 SYDVKM. The CDR3 loop spans 14 amino acids. CDR3 region: CASRTGTRTYGYTF. The CDR3 bases are TGTGCCAGCAGGACGGGGACAAGAACCTATGGCTACACCTTC.

J is TRBJ2-2 and V is TRBV5-4; 12 bases match TRBD2. The CDR3 sequence is 17 residues long. The junction had 7 bases not matched to a gene; V was cut back by 2 bases and J by 5 bases. CDR1 is SGHNT and CDR2 is YYREEE in the germline V gene (reference sequence). The CDR3 nucleotides are TGTGCCAGCAGCTTAGTTCCGGGACTAGCGGGTACCGGGGAGCTGTTTTTT. This translates into CASSLVPGLAGTGELFF.

The table lists this clone with a count of one. V and J are TRBV28 and TRBJ1-5, with TRBD1 as a possible D gene (6 bases). Germline CDR1 and CDR2: MDHEN and SYDVKM. V lost 6 bases and J lost 4, with 7 bases in between. The CDR3 is 12 amino acids. The CDR3 protein is CASRQGNQPQHF. CDR3 bases: TGTGCCAGCAGGCAGGGGAATCAGCCCCAGCATTTT. Filled out from reference TRBV28 and TRBJ1-5, the complete variable domain reads DVKVTQSSRYLVKRTGEKVFLECVQDMDHENMFWYRQDPGLGLRLIYFSYDVKMKEKGDIPEGYSVSREKKERFSLILESASTNQTSMYLCASRQGNQPQHFGDGTRLSIL.

The gene calls are TRBV11-3 and TRBJ2-2, with a tentative D call TRBD1 (6 bases). V shed 4 bases and J shed 4 bases, with 13 bases lying between them. Germline values: CDR1 SGHNT, CDR2 YENEEA. The CDR3 has 15 residues. CDR3 bases: TGTGCCAGCAGCTCCTCTGGACAGATCACCGGGGAGCTGTTTTTT. Protein product: CASSSSGQITGELFF.

This rearrangement joins TRBV6-5 to TRBJ1-3; no firm D call. Germline assignment: CDR1 MNHEY and CDR2 SVGAGI. V gave up 10 bases and J gave up 2 bases, with 9 bases separating them. The CDR3 contains 12 residues. CDR3 residues: CATRTAGNTIYF. The CDR3 nucleotides are TGTGCCACCAGAACAGCTGGAAACACCATATATTTT.

This clone was seen only once. The J gene is TRBJ1-5, the V gene TRBV6-5; a weak D match, TRBD1 (5 bases). The V gene lost 6 bases and the J gene lost 0 bases, with 12 bases spanning the gap. Germline CDR1 is MNHEY and CDR2 is SVGAGI. The CDR3 is 15 amino acids. CDR3 protein: CASRSTELSNQPQHF. The DNA for the CDR3 is TGTGCCAGCAGGTCGACAGAGCTTAGCAATCAGCCCCAGCATTTT.

This rearrangement joins TRBV28 to TRBJ1-5; D call uncertain. This CDR3 spans 13 amino acids. Trimming took off 6 bases at V and 3 bases at J, with 9 bases between the two ends. The V gene's germline CDR1 is MDHEN and CDR2 SYDVKM. CDR3 sequence (DNA): TGTGCCAGCAGCCCCGCGCACAATCAGCCCCAGCATTTT. Its protein product is CASSPAHNQPQHF.

J is TRBJ1-1 and V is TRBV19, with a weak D call TRBD1 (6 bases). This CDR3 is 14 amino acids long. Germline V CDR1 and CDR2: LNHDA, SQIVND (reference sequence). V lost 3 bases and J lost 1, with 9 bases in between. The CDR3 sequence: CASSMGAANTEAFF. As DNA, the CDR3 is TGTGCCAGTAGTATGGGGGCAGCGAACACTGAAGCTTTCTTT.

CDR3: CASSNYPRPLDIYNEQFF. CDR3 coding DNA: TGTGCCAGCTCTAATTATCCCCGCCCCTTGGACATTTACAATGAGCAGTTCTTC. The chain links TRBV7-3 to TRBJ2-1; TRBD1 might be the D (5 bases). Germline V gene lookup returns CDR1 SGHTA and CDR2 FQGTGA. Trimming pared 8 bases from V and 4 bases from J, leaving 27 bases between. This CDR3 is 18 amino acids long.

The table lists this clone with a count of one. The chain joins TRBV7-2 to TRBJ2-7; D possibly corresponds to TRBD2 (6 bases). This CDR3 has 15 residues. The germline V gene has CDR1 SGHTA and CDR2 FQGNSA. V was shortened by 5 bases and J by 3 bases, with 17 bases between the two germline ends. In DNA form, the CDR3 reads TGTGCCAGCAGCCCACAGTCTAGCGCACACTACGAGCAGTACTTC. It encodes CASSPQSSAHYEQYF.

The V and J genes are TRBV7-2 and TRBJ1-2, with 8 positions matching TRBD1. Trimming at V came to 5 bases and at J to 4 bases, leaving 9 bases not matched to a gene. This CDR3 comprises 15 residues. Germline CDR1 SGHTA, CDR2 FQGNSA. CDR3 loop: CASSVNPGTGYGYTF. The CDR3 DNA sequence: TGTGCCAGCAGCGTCAACCCCGGGACAGGCTATGGCTACACCTTC.

The chain carries TRBV6-5 and TRBJ2-5; 12 bases match TRBD1. Germline V gene sequence: CDR1 MNHEY, CDR2 SVGAGI. The CDR3 loop spans 15 amino acids. Trimming took 6 bases from V and 4 from J; bases not matched to a gene: 6. CDR3 DNA: TGTGCCAGCAGCCTCGGGACAGGGGGCACAGAGACCCAGTACTTC. The encoded protein is CASSLGTGGTETQYF.